These 13 T cell receptor beta chains were sequenced from one sample in a study of cytomegalovirus exposure and HLA in healthy donors. Researchers ran the PCR with 60 Vbeta and 13 Jbeta primers. TCRdb's table, derived via immunoSEQ multiplex PCR, lists solely in-frame clones and lacks some. The sample holds roughly 220,000 clones, approximately 79% seen once. Source material: PBMCs. The receptors come from a man between 50 and 59 years old in good health and CMV-seronegative.

The chain joins TRBV2 to TRBJ2-3, with 7 bases fitting TRBD2. Losses at the gene ends were 11 bases for V and 3 bases for J; bases not matched to a gene: 8. This CDR3 has 13 residues. Germline V gene lookup returns CDR1 SNHLY and CDR2 FYNNEI. CDR3 amino acids: CAGKGEGTDTQYF. The DNA for the CDR3 is TGTGCCGGCAAAGGGGAGGGAACAGATACGCAGTATTTT.

The CDR3 is CASSPGQNFGRGYGYTF. DNA for the CDR3: TGTGCCAGCAGCCCGGGACAGAATTTTGGTAGGGGCTATGGCTACACCTTC. This sequence joins TRBV28 and TRBJ1-2; 7 bases line up with TRBD1. Unmatched junction bases numbered 17, after V lost 6 bases and J lost 4 bases. The CDR3 runs 17 residues. The germline CDR1 and CDR2 sequences are MDHEN and SYDVKM.

This sequence joins TRBV19 and TRBJ2-7; perhaps TRBD2 as D (6 bases). The CDR3 covers 14 residues. With 6 bases removed from V and 3 bases from J, the gap between germline ends came to 15 bases. Per the germline V gene, CDR1 is LNHDA and CDR2 is SQIVND (reference sequence). The DNA of the CDR3 is TGTGCCAGTAGGCGGCAGCGGGCGGACTACGAGCAGTACTTC. Translated, it gives CASRRQRADYEQYF.

The CDR3 nucleotides are TGTGCCAGCAGGGTTAGGGGCAACAATGAGCAGTTCTTC. Its protein is CASRVRGNNEQFF. The chain is built from TRBV2 and TRBJ2-1, with a weak D call TRBD1 (5 bases). Trimming shortened V by 6 bases and J by 5 bases, and 11 bases separated the two germline ends. CDR1 is SNHLY, CDR2 FYNNEI, per germline. This CDR3 has 13 residues.

This clone was found a few times. Other DNA sequences from this sample encode an identical CDR3 as well. J is TRBJ1-2 and V is TRBV19; TRBD1 is a possible D gene (6 bases). V was cut by 6 bases and J by 5 bases, with 16 bases left in between. Per the germline V gene, CDR1 is LNHDA and CDR2 is SQIVND (reference sequence). CDR3 length: 14 residues. The DNA for the CDR3 is TGTGCCAGTAGCCCCGTCACAGGGTCTTATGGCTACACCTTC. It specifies CASSPVTGSYGYTF.

The chain couples TRBV4-2 to TRBJ2-5; 14 nucleotides line up with TRBD2. The J call may be wrong; the DNA end is better matched by TRBJ2-7. The germline CDR1 and CDR2 sequences are LGHNA and YNFKEQ. CDR3 size: 18 residues. The CDR3 bases are TGTGCCAGCAGCCAAGCTTGGGGACTAGCGGGAGCCCACTACGAGCAGTACTTC. Translated: CASSQAWGLAGAHYEQYF.

The V call is TRBV9, the J call TRBJ2-7, with a tentative D call TRBD1 (5 bases). V was clipped by 3 bases and J by 2 bases, with 21 bases between them. Germline CDR1 and CDR2: SGDLS and YYNGEE. The CDR3 is 17 residues long. CDR3 coding DNA: TGTGCCAGCAGCGGGAGCCCATGGGGCAGAACCCCCTACGAGCAGTACTTC. Translating gives CASSGSPWGRTPYEQYF.

The rearrangement joins TRBV5-6 to TRBJ1-1; TRBD1 might be the D (6 bases). Germline CDR1 reads SGHDT; CDR2 reads YYEEEE. This CDR3 has 13 amino acids. Trimming took 4 bases from V and 5 from J, leaving 12 bases between them. The CDR3 reads CASSLQRGTEAFF. CDR3 nucleotide sequence: TGTGCCAGCAGCCTGCAGAGGGGGACTGAAGCTTTCTTT. Combining the CDR3 with reference TRBV5-6 and TRBJ1-1 gives the whole variable domain DAGVTQSPTHLIKTRGQQVTLRCSPKSGHDTVSWYQQALGQGPQFIFQYYEEEERQRGNFPDRFSGHQFPNYSSELNVNALLLGDSALYLCASSLQRGTEAFFGQGTRLTVV.

This clone has a single count. The CDR3 region is CASSPAGLAKNIQYF. The DNA for the CDR3 is TGTGCCAGCAGTCCAGCGGGACTAGCCAAAAACATTCAGTACTTC. The V gene is TRBV27, the J gene TRBJ2-4; 7 nucleotides line up with TRBD2. This CDR3 contains 15 residues. CDR1 and CDR2 (germline): MNHEY, SMNVEV (reference sequence). V lost 5 bases, J lost 0 bases, and 4 bases stayed unmatched.

This clone is judged medium-sized (0.01 to 0.1%). The sample holds other DNA sequences that translate to the same CDR3. The rearrangement links TRBV7-9 to TRBJ2-1; D call uncertain. CDR3 length: 11 amino acids. Germline assignment: CDR1 SEHNR and CDR2 FQNEAQ (reference sequence). Trimming stripped 5 bases from V and 4 bases from J, with 3 bases between. CDR3 region: CASSPYNEQFF. CDR3 nucleotide sequence: TGTGCCAGCAGCCCATACAATGAGCAGTTCTTC.

The chain couples TRBV6-4 to TRBJ1-2; the match to TRBD1 covers 8 bases. After removal of 2 bases from V and 5 bases from J, the junction contained 1 base not matched to a gene. The CDR3 is made up of 13 amino acids. CDR1 is MRHNA and CDR2 is SNTAGT in the germline V gene. The CDR3: CASSDGTGYGYTF. CDR3 sequence (DNA): TGTGCCAGCAGTGACGGGACAGGATATGGCTACACCTTC.

As for this clone: This specimen includes other DNA sequences encoding the same CDR3. V gene TRBV27 combines with J gene TRBJ1-5; D is undetermined. The CDR3 sequence is 14 residues long. Germline values: CDR1 MNHEY, CDR2 SMNVEV (reference sequence). Trimming left V 5 bases short and J 3 bases short, with 11 bases between. CDR3: CASSLGGSNQPQHF. CDR3 in DNA: TGTGCCAGCAGTCTGGGAGGGTCCAATCAGCCCCAGCATTTT.

The genes are TRBV27 and TRBJ2-7; unclear D gene. This CDR3 spans 14 amino acids. The V gene's germline CDR1 is MNHEY and CDR2 SMNVEV (reference sequence). Trimming stripped 6 bases from V and 2 bases from J, with 14 bases between. This chain's CDR3 is CASSLGGGTYEQYF. In nucleotides, the CDR3 is TGTGCCAGCAGCCTTGGTGGCGGAACCTACGAGCAGTACTTC.